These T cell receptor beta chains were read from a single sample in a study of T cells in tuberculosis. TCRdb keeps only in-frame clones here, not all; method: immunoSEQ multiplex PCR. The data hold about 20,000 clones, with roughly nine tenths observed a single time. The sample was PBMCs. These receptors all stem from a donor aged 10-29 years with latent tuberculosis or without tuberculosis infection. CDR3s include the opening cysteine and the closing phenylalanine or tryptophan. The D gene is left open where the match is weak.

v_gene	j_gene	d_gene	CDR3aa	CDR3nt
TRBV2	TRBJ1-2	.	CASIQSRDFNYGYTF	TGTGCCAGCATCCAGTCCAGGGACTTTAACTATGGCTACACCTTC
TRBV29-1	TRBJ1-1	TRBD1	CSVSTTGLPTEAFF	TGCAGCGTTTCCACGACAGGGCTTCCCACTGAAGCTTTCTTT
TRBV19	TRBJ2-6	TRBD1	CASSLGTGYYRANVLTF	TGTGCCAGTAGTCTCGGGACAGGGTACTACAGGGCCAACGTCCTGACTTTC
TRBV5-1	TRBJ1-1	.	CASSLDRMNTEAFF	TGCGCCAGCAGCTTGGACAGGATGAACACTGAAGCTTTCTTT
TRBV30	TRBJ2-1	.	CAWSLGAARYNEQFF	TGTGCCTGGAGTTTAGGGGCGGCAAGGTACAATGAGCAGTTCTTC
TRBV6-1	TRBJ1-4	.	CASSDQLTNEKLFF	TGTGCCAGCAGTGACCAGTTAACTAATGAAAAACTGTTTTTT
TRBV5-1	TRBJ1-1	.	CASSLDRRNTEAFF	TGCGCCAGCAGCTTGGACAGGAGGAACACTGAAGCTTTCTTT
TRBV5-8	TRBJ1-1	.	CASSFLARAGEAFF	TGTGCCAGCAGCTTCCTGGCAAGGGCGGGTGAAGCTTTCTTT
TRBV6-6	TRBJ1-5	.	CASSRDAGNQPQHF	TGTGCCAGCAGTCGAGACGCGGGCAATCAGCCCCAGCATTTT
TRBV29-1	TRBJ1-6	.	CSVAGTRNSPLHF	TGCAGCGTTGCCGGGACAAGAAATTCACCCCTCCACTTT
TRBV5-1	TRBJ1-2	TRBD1	CASSLDGGGAYGYTF	TGCGCCAGCAGCTTGGATGGAGGGGGCGCCTATGGCTACACCTTC
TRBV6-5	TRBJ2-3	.	CASSSRVPTDTQYF	TGTGCCAGCAGTTCCAGGGTTCCCACAGATACGCAGTATTTT
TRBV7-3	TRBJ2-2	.	CASSPRPGTANTGELFF	TGTGCCAGCAGCCCAAGGCCCGGGACTGCAAACACCGGGGAGCTGTTTTTT
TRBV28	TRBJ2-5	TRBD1	CASSLLPGQGRLETQYF	TGTGCCAGCAGTTTACTCCCTGGACAGGGTCGGCTTGAGACCCAGTACTTC
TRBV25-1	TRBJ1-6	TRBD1	CASSESGQGDTYNSPLHF	TGTGCCAGCAGTGAATCGGGACAGGGGGACACCTATAATTCACCCCTCCACTTT
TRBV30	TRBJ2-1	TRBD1	CAWSGGQGTYNEQFF	TGTGCCTGGAGTGGGGGACAGGGGACCTACAATGAGCAGTTCTTC
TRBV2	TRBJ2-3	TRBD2	CASKVAGGSTDTQYF	TGTGCCAGCAAGGTAGCGGGGGGAAGCACAGATACGCAGTATTTT
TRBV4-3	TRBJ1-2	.	CASSQDWSPDYGYTF	TGCGCCAGCAGCCAAGATTGGAGTCCGGACTATGGCTACACCTTC